Below are 4 T cell receptor beta chains sequenced from a single sample in a study of radiotherapy plus CTLA-4 blockade in lung cancer. Clones were read by immunoSEQ multiplex PCR, and TCRdb kept only the in-frame ones, dropping some. The sample has some 62,000 clones, 70% to 80% seen once; the top ten hold approximately 4%. The material sequenced was peripheral blood, taken from a patient treated with radiotherapy plus ipilimumab. These receptors were obtained from a human donor with non-small cell lung cancer who had a complete response to radiotherapy plus ipilimumab.

This chain links TRBV7-6 with TRBJ1-4, with no clear D. Germline-derived CDR1 and CDR2 are SGHVS and FNYEAQ. The CDR3 runs 13 residues. The V and J ends lost 5 bases and 6 bases respectively, with 10 bases between them. The CDR3 bases are TGTGCCAGCAGCAGAGGACCGGATGAAAAACTGTTTTTT. This translates into CASSRGPDEKLFF.

This clone was recorded a few times. This chain uses TRBV11-3 with TRBJ1-1, with D perhaps TRBD1 (5 bases). The V gene lost 8 bases and the J gene lost 1 base, with 14 bases spanning the gap. This CDR3 region has 14 residues. CDR1 and CDR2 (germline): SGHNT, YENEEA. The CDR3 DNA reads TGTGCCAGCGGGGCTTCAACAGAGAACACTGAAGCTTTCTTT. Its translation: CASGASTENTEAFF. The complete variable domain, with remaining parts taken from reference TRBV11-3 and TRBJ1-1, reads EAGVVQSPRYKIIEKKQPVAFWCNPISGHNTLYWYLQNLGQGPELLIRYENEEAVDDSQLPKDRFSAERLKGVDSTLKIQPAELGDSAVYLCASGASTENTEAFFGQGTRLTVV.

V gene TRBV7-2 combines with J gene TRBJ1-1, with a possible D match to TRBD1 (5 bases). Germline V gene sequence: CDR1 SGHTA, CDR2 FQGNSA. V was shortened by 3 bases and J by 5 bases, with 13 bases between the two germline ends. This CDR3 comprises 14 residues. The CDR3 bases are TGTGCCAGCAGCTTGGTCAGGGTGGGTACTGAAGCTTTCTTT. The encoded protein is CASSLVRVGTEAFF.

The chain recombines TRBV19 with TRBJ1-2, with D unclear. The CDR3 length is 13 residues. Germline CDR1 is LNHDA and CDR2 is SQIVND (reference sequence). V lost 2 bases and J lost 0, with 4 bases in between. The CDR3 DNA sequence: TGTGCCAGTAGTATATCAGCTAACTATGGCTACACCTTC. Its protein product is CASSISANYGYTF.